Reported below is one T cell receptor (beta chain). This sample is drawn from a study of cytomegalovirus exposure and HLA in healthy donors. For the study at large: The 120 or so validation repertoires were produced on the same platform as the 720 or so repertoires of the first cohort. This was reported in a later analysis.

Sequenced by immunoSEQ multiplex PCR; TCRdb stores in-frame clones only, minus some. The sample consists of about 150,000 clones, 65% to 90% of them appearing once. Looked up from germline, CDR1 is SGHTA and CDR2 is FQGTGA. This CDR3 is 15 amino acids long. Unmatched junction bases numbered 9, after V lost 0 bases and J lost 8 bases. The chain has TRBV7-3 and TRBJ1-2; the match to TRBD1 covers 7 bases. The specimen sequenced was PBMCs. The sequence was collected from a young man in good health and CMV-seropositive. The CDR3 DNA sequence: TGTGCCAGCAGCTTAACGTTGACAGGGTTGGGCGGCTACACCTTC. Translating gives CASSLTLTGLGGYTF. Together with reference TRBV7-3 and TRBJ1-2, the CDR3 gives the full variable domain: GAGVSQTPSNKVTEKGKYVELRCDPISGHTALYWYRQSLGQGPEFLIYFQGTGAADDSGLPNDRFFAVRPEGSVSTLKIQRTERGDSAVYLCASSLTLTGLGGYTFGSGTRLTVV.